The 22 T cell receptor beta chains below all came from one sample that was sequenced in a study of blood T cells in healthy people across ages. A J-beta primer mix and a sample-barcoded 5' primer were used in a second PCR of about 7 to 12 cycles. In TCRdb, the 5' RACE reads were re-called with MiXCR into one record per CDR3 protein. Here the sample spans about a million distinct CDR3 sequences, about 44% being singletons. Sequencing was carried out using blood. These receptors were taken from a man under 40 in good health.

This clonotype was seen a handful of times. This chain connects TRBV4-3 to TRBJ2-7; possibly TRBD1 or TRBD2 for D (5 bases each). The CDR3 has 15 amino acids. Germline lookup yields CDR1 LGHNA and CDR2 YSLEER. The ends were cut back, 1 base at V and 2 bases at J, with 12 bases in the middle. CDR3 in amino acids: CASSQAPGTAYEQYF. The DNA for the CDR3 is TGCGCCAGCAGCCAAGCACCGGGGACGGCCTACGAGCAGTACTTC.

This clonotype was detected a few times. The CDR3 spells CSARRPTIRLAGGQETQYF. The CDR3 region has the DNA TGCAGTGCTAGGCGCCCCACTATTAGACTAGCGGGGGGGCAAGAGACCCAGTACTTC. V gene TRBV20-1 combines with J gene TRBJ2-5; 14 nucleotides match TRBD2. CDR1 is DFQATT, CDR2 SNEGSKA, per germline (reference sequence). CDR3 length: 19 amino acids. Germline trimming cut 3 bases from V and 2 bases from J; bases unmatched to any gene: 14.

The chain has TRBV6-5 and TRBJ2-7, with D unclear. V was clipped by 10 bases and J by 2 bases, with 9 bases between them. This CDR3 comprises 11 residues. CDR1 and CDR2 from the germline V gene are MNHEY and SVGAGI. The CDR3 region is CATHGPYEQYF. CDR3 nucleotide sequence: TGTGCCACCCATGGTCCCTACGAGCAGTACTTC.

As for this clonotype: One junction end does not reproduce the germline sequence, and a read error may be involved. This rearrangement joins TRBV6-2 or TRBV6-3 to TRBJ2-7; 7 bases fit TRBD1. Germline V gives CDR1 MNHEY, CDR2 SVGEGT. The CDR3 consists of 15 residues. CDR3 DNA sequence: TGTGCCAGCAGTTACGGGGGACAGAGCTCCTGCGAGCAGTACTTC. Encoded protein: CASSYGGQSSCEQYF.

V is TRBV3-1 and J is TRBJ1-2, with D hard to call. Germline-derived CDR1 and CDR2 are LGHDT and YNNKEL (reference sequence). The CDR3 spans 14 residues. V shed 2 bases and J shed 7 bases, with 14 bases lying between them. The CDR3, as DNA: TGTGCCAGCAGCCAAAGAGAGGGTGTGTGTGGCTACACCTTC. Its translation: CASSQREGVCGYTF.

The V gene is TRBV20-1, the J gene TRBJ2-5, with D perhaps given as TRBD1 or TRBD2 (5 bases each). The CDR3 sequence is 13 residues long. With 0 bases removed from V and 3 bases from J, the gap between germline ends came to 8 bases. Germline assignment: CDR1 DFQATT and CDR2 SNEGSKA (reference sequence). This CDR3 is CSAREMGEETQYF. DNA for the CDR3: TGCAGTGCTAGAGAAATGGGGGAAGAGACCCAGTACTTC.

The chain joins TRBV6-5 to TRBJ1-1; possible D gene TRBD1, 6 bases. The germline V gene encodes CDR1 MNHEY and CDR2 SVGAGI. The CDR3 is 14 amino acids. V lost 2 bases, J lost 6 bases, and 13 bases lay in between. In DNA, the CDR3 is TGTGCCAGCAGTTACGGCGGGGGCAACTCTGAAGCTTTCTTT. Its translation: CASSYGGGNSEAFF.

V gene TRBV3-1 combines with J gene TRBJ2-3, with D possibly TRBD1 on 5 matching bases. Trimming shortened V by 2 bases and J by 5 bases, and 11 bases separated the two germline ends. This CDR3 comprises 14 residues. Germline assignment: CDR1 LGHDT and CDR2 YNNKEL (reference sequence). The CDR3 here is CASSQSSGKDTQYF. For the CDR3, the DNA is TGTGCCAGCAGCCAATCTTCAGGGAAAGATACGCAGTATTTT.

There are a few counts of this clonotype. The chain combines TRBV2 with TRBJ2-3; TRBD1 matches at 8 bases. Germline CDR1 reads SNHLY; CDR2 reads FYNNEI. The CDR3 has 15 amino acids. With 6 bases clipped from V and 1 base from J, the junction kept 6 bases outside the gene matches. The CDR3 nucleotides read TGTGCCAGCAGGCCCGACAGGGGCGGCACAGATACGCAGTATTTT. As protein: CASRPDRGGTDTQYF. Together with reference TRBV2 and TRBJ2-3, the CDR3 gives the full variable domain: EPEVTQTPSHQVTQMGQEVILRCVPISNHLYFYWYRQILGQKVEFLVSFYNNEISEKSEIFDDQFSVERPDGSNFTLKIRSTKLEDSAMYFCASRPDRGGTDTQYFGPGTRLTVL.

CDR3 residues: CASSPRQAAPPYGYTF. Here the CDR3 DNA reads TGTGCCAGCAGTCCTCGCCAGGCCGCCCCTCCCTATGGCTACACCTTC. This chain joins TRBV27 and TRBJ1-2; D uncertain. Germline V gene sequence: CDR1 MNHEY, CDR2 SMNVEV (reference sequence). Trimming pared 5 bases from V and 4 bases from J, leaving 20 bases between. The CDR3 has 16 residues.

The sample holds a few counts of this clonotype. This chain connects TRBV3-1 to TRBJ2-3; D unclear. Trimming pared 1 base from V and 2 bases from J, leaving 10 bases between. Germline V CDR1 and CDR2: LGHDT, YNNKEL (reference sequence). The CDR3 extends over 15 amino acids. CDR3: CASSQGPTFTDTQYF. The CDR3 nucleotides are TGTGCCAGCAGCCAAGGCCCTACTTTCACAGATACGCAGTATTTT.

The V gene is TRBV6-6, the J gene TRBJ1-1; no reliable D call. The CDR3 has 13 amino acids. Per the germline V gene, CDR1 is MNHNY and CDR2 is SVGAGI (reference sequence). V was trimmed by 6 bases and J by 4 bases, leaving 12 bases between them. CDR3 residues: CASRPSLSTEAFF. CDR3 nucleotides: TGTGCCAGCAGGCCCTCCCTGAGCACTGAAGCTTTCTTT.

J is TRBJ2-1 and V is TRBV25-1, with D hard to call. Germline CDR1 is MGHDK and CDR2 is SYGVNS. There are 13 residues in the CDR3. With 6 bases removed from V and 7 bases from J, the gap between germline ends came to 13 bases. CDR3: CASRAPWGNEQFF. The CDR3 region has the DNA TGTGCCAGCAGAGCCCCCTGGGGAAATGAGCAGTTCTTC. Combining the CDR3 with reference TRBV25-1 and TRBJ2-1 gives the whole variable domain EADIYQTPRYLVIGTGKKITLECSQTMGHDKMYWYQQDPGMELHLIHYSYGVNSTEKGDLSSESTVSRIRTEHFPLTLESARPSHTSQYLCASRAPWGNEQFFGPGTRLTVL.

This clonotype showed up just a few times. The chain combines TRBV9 with TRBJ1-2; 7 bases fit TRBD1. The CDR3 covers 14 residues. The germline V gene encodes CDR1 SGDLS and CDR2 YYNGEE. Unmatched junction bases numbered 4, after V lost 4 bases and J lost 1 base. The CDR3 DNA follows: TGTGCCAGCAGCCCCCGGGACAGTAACTATGGCTACACCTTC. Protein sequence: CASSPRDSNYGYTF.

This clonotype appeared a few times. The chain joins TRBV24-1 to TRBJ2-3; 10 bases fit TRBD2. CDR1 is KGHDR and CDR2 is SFDVKD in the germline V gene. This CDR3 comprises 15 residues. V was clipped by 5 bases and J by 5 bases; unmatched bases: 6. CDR3 coding DNA: TGTGCCACCAGTGGGCAACTAGCGGGGTTAGATACGCAGTATTTT. Protein sequence: CATSGQLAGLDTQYF.

The J gene is TRBJ2-3, the V gene TRBV12-3 or TRBV12-4; TRBD2 matches at 9 bases. The CDR3 covers 18 residues. J gave up 4 bases and V 4 bases, and 15 bases lay outside the gene matches. The CDR3 loop is CASSSRLAEQTLSDTQYF. DNA of the CDR3: TGTGCCAGCAGTTCACGACTAGCGGAACAAACCCTATCAGATACGCAGTATTTT.

This clonotype was recorded once. The chain has TRBV20-1 and TRBJ2-1; the D gene is possibly TRBD1 (5 bases). The CDR3 runs to 14 residues. Trimming pared 4 bases from V and 5 bases from J, leaving 15 bases between. Per the germline V gene, CDR1 is DFQATT and CDR2 is SNEGSKA (reference sequence). The CDR3 DNA follows: TGCAGTGCTACCAGGGATGGGGCCGACAATGAGCAGTTCTTC. It specifies CSATRDGADNEQFF.

The chain carries TRBV7-8 and TRBJ2-7, with TRBD1 identical over 7 bases. This CDR3 has 15 amino acids. The ends lost 6 bases at V and 1 base at J; junction bases unmatched: 9. Germline CDR1 and CDR2: SGHVS and FQNEAQ. Here the CDR3 reads CASSRHGTASYEQYF. The CDR3 nucleotides are TGTGCCAGCAGTCGCCACGGGACAGCTTCCTACGAGCAGTACTTC. Full variable domain (missing parts from reference TRBV7-8 and TRBJ2-7): GAGVSQSPRYKVAKRGQDVALRCDPISGHVSLFWYQQALGQGPEFLTYFQNEAQLDKSGLPSDRFFAERPEGSVSTLKIQRTQQEDSAVYLCASSRHGTASYEQYFGPGTRLTVT.

This chain links TRBV6-1 with TRBJ1-2; 8 bases agree with TRBD1. With V trimmed by 6 bases and J by 3 bases, 9 bases remained unmatched. The CDR3 consists of 15 residues. The germline V gene encodes CDR1 MNHNS and CDR2 SASEGT. For the CDR3, the DNA is TGTGCCAGCAGGATAAGGACAGGGATTGACTATGGCTACACCTTC. Residues: CASRIRTGIDYGYTF.

V usage is TRBV7-3 and J usage is TRBJ2-2; TRBD1 aligns across 10 bases. The J segment lost 2 bases and the V segment lost 5 bases, leaving 5 bases of the junction unmatched. Germline V gene lookup returns CDR1 SGHTA and CDR2 FQGTGA. This CDR3 is 16 amino acids long. CDR3 bases: TGTGCCAGCAGCAGGGACAGGGGAGTAAACACCGGGGAGCTGTTTTTT. Protein sequence: CASSRDRGVNTGELFF.

The V and J genes are TRBV20-1 and TRBJ2-1; 8 bases align to TRBD2. The germline CDR1 and CDR2 sequences are DFQATT and SNEGSKA (reference sequence). The CDR3 totals 14 residues. Trimming cost V 1 base and J 7 bases; bases outside gene matches: 6. Written as DNA, the CDR3 is TGCAGTGCTAGAGTGCGGGGGGCGTGGAATGAGCAGTTCTTC. It translates to CSARVRGAWNEQFF.

The chain employs TRBV9 and TRBJ1-1; weak D call: TRBD1 (5 bases). V was pared by 0 bases and J by 3 bases, with 15 bases between. Germline CDR1 reads SGDLS; CDR2 reads YYNGEE. The CDR3 is made up of 16 amino acids. CDR3 DNA sequence: TGTGCCAGCAGCGTAGGAGGGGATGTTGGGGACACTGAAGCTTTCTTT. Protein: CASSVGGDVGDTEAFF.